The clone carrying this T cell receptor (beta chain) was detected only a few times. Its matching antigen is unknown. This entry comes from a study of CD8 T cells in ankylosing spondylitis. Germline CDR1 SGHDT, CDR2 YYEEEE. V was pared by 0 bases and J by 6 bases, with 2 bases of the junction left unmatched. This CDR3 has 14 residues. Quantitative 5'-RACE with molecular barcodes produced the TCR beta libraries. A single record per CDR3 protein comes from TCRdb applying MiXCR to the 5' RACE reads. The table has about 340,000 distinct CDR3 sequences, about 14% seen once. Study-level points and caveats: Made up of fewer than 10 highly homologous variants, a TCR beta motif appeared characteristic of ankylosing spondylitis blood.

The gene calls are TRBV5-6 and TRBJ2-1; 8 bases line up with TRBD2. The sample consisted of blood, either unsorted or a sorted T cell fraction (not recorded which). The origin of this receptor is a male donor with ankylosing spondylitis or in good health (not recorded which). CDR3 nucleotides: TGTGCCAGCAGCTTGGGGACTAGCAGCAATGAGCAGTTCTTC. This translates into CASSLGTSSNEQFF.